This T cell receptor beta chain was profiled in a study of blood T cell repertoires in COVID-19. J gave up 8 bases and V 2 bases, and 10 bases lay outside the gene matches. This CDR3 has 15 residues. CDR1 and CDR2 (germline): SGHRS, YFSETQ. Per the original data handling: Amplification from reference gene primers served as the basis for estimated nucleated cell counts. Measured with immunoSEQ multiplex PCR; TCRdb has only the in-frame clones, and not every one. V, J and clone size reflect that table, while D and trimming were determined from the DNA. The table lists roughly 200,000 clones, roughly nine tenths of them singletons.

The rearrangement uses TRBV5-1 and TRBJ2-1; 7 positions match TRBD2. This receptor was obtained from a man in his 70s with acute or convalescent COVID-19. Sequencing used peripheral blood. The CDR3, as DNA: TGCGCCAGCAGCTTAATTCGGACTAGGGTCGATGAGCAGTTCTTC. Translation gives CASSLIRTRVDEQFF.